The following is a T cell receptor (beta chain) sequence with its context. Sequencing was performed with immunoSEQ multiplex PCR; in TCRdb, only in-frame clones are kept and a portion is missing. This sample has roughly 100,000 clones, with more than 70% found just once. Germline V gene data show CDR1 as MNHEY and CDR2 as SMNVEV (reference sequence). The V end was cut by 1 base, the J end by 3 bases, with 13 bases between. CDR3 length: 15 amino acids. This sample is drawn from a study of identifying expanded T cells in peripheral blood. V and J are TRBV27 and TRBJ2-7; D might be TRBD1 (5 bases). Sequencing used blood. This receptor was taken from a person aged 18 to 75 in good health. The CDR3 loop is CASSLYAQVLYEQYF. CDR3 DNA sequence: TGTGCCAGCAGTTTATACGCACAGGTCCTCTACGAGCAGTACTTC.